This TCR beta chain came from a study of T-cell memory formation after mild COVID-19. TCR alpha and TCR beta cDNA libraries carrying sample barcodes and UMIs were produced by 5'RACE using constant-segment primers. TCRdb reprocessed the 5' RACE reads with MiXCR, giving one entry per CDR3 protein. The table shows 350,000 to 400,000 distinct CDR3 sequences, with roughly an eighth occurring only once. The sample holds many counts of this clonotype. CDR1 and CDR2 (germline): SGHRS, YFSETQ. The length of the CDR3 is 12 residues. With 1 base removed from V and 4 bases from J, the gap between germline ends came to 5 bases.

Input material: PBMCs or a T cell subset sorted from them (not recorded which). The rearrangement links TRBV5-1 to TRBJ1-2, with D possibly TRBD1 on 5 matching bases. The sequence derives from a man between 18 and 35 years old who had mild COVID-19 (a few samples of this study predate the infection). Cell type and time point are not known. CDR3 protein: CASSLQGYGYTF. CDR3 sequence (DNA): TGCGCCAGCAGCTTGCAGGGCTATGGCTACACCTTC.